The 11 T cell receptor beta chains below come from one sample, sequenced in a study of blood T cell repertoires in COVID-19. Some clones are missing from TCRdb's copy, which holds only in-frame ones; the method was immunoSEQ multiplex PCR. Of around 76,000 clones in the sample, approximately 80% were seen once. Sequencing was carried out using peripheral blood. All receptors come from a woman in her 70s with acute or convalescent COVID-19.

This clone was seen a handful of times. The J gene is TRBJ2-5, the V gene TRBV5-1, with 11 bases lining up with TRBD2. V trimming: 5 bases; J trimming: 5 bases; junction bases outside the gene matches: 8. Germline loops: CDR1 SGHRS, CDR2 YFSETQ. The CDR3 covers 15 residues. CDR3: CASSGAGTSGETQYF. DNA of the CDR3: TGCGCCAGCAGTGGCGCCGGGACTAGCGGTGAGACCCAGTACTTC.

This clone was counted between two and nine times. The rearrangement uses TRBV9 and TRBJ2-3; 7 positions agree with TRBD1. The germline V gene has CDR1 SGDLS and CDR2 YYNGEE. This CDR3 has 19 amino acids. The V gene end was trimmed by 0 bases and the J gene end by 0 bases; junction bases not matched to a gene: 13. The CDR3, as DNA: TGTGCCAGCAGCGTAGCTACAGGGAGTGGGACAGCTAGCACAGATACGCAGTATTTT. The encoded protein is CASSVATGSGTASTDTQYF.

J is TRBJ1-2 and V is TRBV11-2; 9 positions match TRBD1. Germline V gene sequence: CDR1 SGHAT, CDR2 FQNNGV. V shed 0 bases and J 10 bases; nucleotides not matched to a gene: 3. This CDR3 spans 13 amino acids. The CDR3 DNA is TGTGCCAGCAGCTTAGAGCGGACAGGGGACTACACCTTC. Translation gives CASSLERTGDYTF.

The CDR3 bases are TGTGCCAGCACCATCCCCGGGGAGGGCGGCTACGAGCAGTACTTC. Protein sequence: CASTIPGEGGYEQYF. The rearrangement links TRBV28 to TRBJ2-7, with 7 bases that match TRBD2. The CDR3 consists of 15 residues. The J segment lost 3 bases and the V segment lost 7 bases, leaving 12 bases of the junction unmatched. The germline V gene encodes CDR1 MDHEN and CDR2 SYDVKM. The variable domain in full, with the rest retrieved from reference TRBV28 and TRBJ2-7, is DVKVTQSSRYLVKRTGEKVFLECVQDMDHENMFWYRQDPGLGLRLIYFSYDVKMKEKGDIPEGYSVSREKKERFSLILESASTNQTSMYLCASTIPGEGGYEQYFGPGTRLTVT.

V gene TRBV28 combines with J gene TRBJ2-3, with 8 bases lining up with TRBD2. V lost 10 bases, J lost 3 bases, and 6 bases stayed unmatched. Germline values: CDR1 MDHEN, CDR2 SYDVKM. The length of the CDR3 is 13 residues. The CDR3 here is CAIGRAETDTQYF. In nucleotides, the CDR3 is TGTGCCATCGGGAGGGCCGAGACAGATACGCAGTATTTT.

The rearrangement uses TRBV6-2 or TRBV6-3 and TRBJ2-2, with no clear D. Germline V gives CDR1 MNHEY, CDR2 SVGEGT. V lost 4 bases, J lost 6 bases, and 6 bases lay in between. The CDR3 extends over 12 amino acids. The CDR3 DNA sequence: TGTGCCAGCAGTTTGGCGGCCGGGGAGCTGTTTTTT. Encoded protein: CASSLAAGELFF.

The CDR3 nucleotides are TGTGCCAGCAGCCCGAGACTAGCGGGAGCCTACGAGCAGTACTTC. It yields the protein CASSPRLAGAYEQYF. The chain employs TRBV7-2 and TRBJ2-7; 12 bases map to TRBD2. Germline values: CDR1 SGHTA, CDR2 FQGNSA. CDR3 length: 15 amino acids. J lost 2 bases, V lost 5 bases, and 4 bases had no gene match.

This chain joins TRBV3-1 (or the pseudogene TRBV3-2) and TRBJ1-1; D is undetermined. CDR3 length: 15 residues. The germline gives CDR1 LGHDT, CDR2 YNNKEL (reference sequence). V gave up 0 bases and J gave up 4 bases, with 12 bases separating them. CDR3 region: CASSQDLSLITEAFF. The CDR3 region has the DNA TGTGCCAGCAGCCAAGACTTGAGTCTGATCACTGAAGCTTTCTTT.

V gene TRBV6-2 or TRBV6-3 combines with J gene TRBJ1-2; D perhaps matches TRBD1 (5 bases). Germline CDR1 reads MNHEY; CDR2 reads SVGEGT. The CDR3 contains 13 residues. The germline V and J ends were trimmed by 6 bases and 4 bases, with 12 bases remaining between them. CDR3 loop: CASSDKTAYGYTF. For the CDR3, the DNA is TGTGCCAGCAGCGACAAGACAGCCTATGGCTACACCTTC.

V and J are TRBV11-3 and TRBJ2-3; TRBD1 matches at 11 bases. CDR3 length equals 16 residues. The junction had 6 bases not matched to a gene; V was cut back by 4 bases and J by 3 bases. The germline gives CDR1 SGHNT, CDR2 YENEEA. The CDR3 bases are TGTGCCAGCAGCTCTCGGACAGGGGGCGGGACAGATACGCAGTATTTT. Protein sequence: CASSSRTGGGTDTQYF.

The gene calls are TRBV3-1 (or the pseudogene TRBV3-2) and TRBJ1-5, with TRBD1 matching over 9 bases. Germline CDR1 reads LGHDT; CDR2 reads YNNKEL (reference sequence). There are 17 residues in the CDR3. With 0 bases clipped from V and 4 bases from J, the junction kept 7 bases outside the gene matches. The CDR3 coding sequence is TGTGCCAGCAGCCAAGATAGGACAGGGGAGGGGAATCAGCCCCAGCATTTT. This gives the protein CASSQDRTGEGNQPQHF.